This T cell receptor (beta chain) was sequenced during a study of a mutant IDH1 vaccine in newly diagnosed glioma. TCRdb keeps only in-frame clones here, not all; method: immunoSEQ multiplex PCR. The repertoire holds around 50,000 clones, with around 84% as singletons. Germline V gene data show CDR1 as MGHDK and CDR2 as SYGVNS. This CDR3 region has 14 residues. V was trimmed by 3 bases and J by 6 bases, leaving 15 bases between them. The time point: week 35, safety follow-up. A 20-mer mutant IDH1 peptide at 300 ug was injected subcutaneously with topical imiquimod. Concerning this clone itself: The antigen is unknown.

The sample consisted of PBMCs, taken from a glioma patient whose treatment included an IDH1 peptide vaccine. The TCR comes from a woman between 18 and 29 years old with glioma. The V call is TRBV25-1, the J call TRBJ2-7; D gene ambiguous. For the CDR3, the DNA is TGTGCCAGCAGTGAGTTTCTGATAAATGGCGAGCAGTACTTC. Its translation is CASSEFLINGEQYF.